These 13 T cell receptor beta chains originate from one sample sequenced in a study of T cells in Graves' hyperthyroidism and ophthalmopathy (dated by TCRdb to about 2019). Libraries were prepared through multiplex PCR. Instrument used: Illumina HiSeq 2000. Amplification of TCR beta CDR3 regions was carried out from RNA transcripts. For the first round of RT-PCR on the TCR CDR3, the HTBI primer set was used together with the Qiagen OneStep RT-PCR kit. The raw public data were reprocessed by TCRdb itself: fastp quality trimming at Q25, MiXCR clonotype calling, in-frame beta chains only. Rows with a matching CDR3 protein are joined into one entry that keeps the most common DNA and genes. The table for this sample lists about 570,000 distinct CDR3 sequences; about half of them were counted only once. In total, the top ten clones hold around 19% of the sample. The sample consisted of peripheral blood or thyroid tissue (not recorded which). The receptors shown here come from an adult woman with Graves' disease, either hyperthyroidism or ophthalmopathy (not recorded which).

This rearrangement joins TRBV3-1 to TRBJ2-7; TRBD2 matches 12 bases. Germline loops: CDR1 LGHDT, CDR2 YNNKEL (reference sequence). The ends lost 6 bases at V and 2 bases at J; junction bases unmatched: 5. The CDR3 covers 15 residues. The CDR3 sequence: CASRRTSGGTYEQYF. The CDR3 DNA reads as TGTGCCAGCAGGCGCACTAGCGGGGGGACCTACGAGCAGTACTTC.

In this sample, this clonotype turned up a few times. A much larger clone is a single base away; this may be a read error. This rearrangement joins TRBV7-6 to TRBJ2-7, with TRBD2 identical over 9 bases. CDR1 and CDR2 from the germline V gene are SGHVS and FNYEAQ. This CDR3 region has 14 residues. The CDR3 loop is CASSQTSGPYEQCF. The CDR3 coding sequence is TGTGCCAGCAGCCAAACTAGCGGGCCATACGAGCAGTGCTTC.

The V and J genes are TRBV29-1 and TRBJ2-5; TRBD1 agrees at 10 bases. The germline V gene encodes CDR1 SQVTM and CDR2 ANQGSEA. V shed 3 bases and J 5 bases; nucleotides not matched to a gene: 3. This CDR3 has 13 residues. The CDR3 reads CSVDGTGVETQYF. The DNA for the CDR3 is TGCAGCGTTGACGGGACAGGGGTGGAGACCCAGTACTTC.

Of note for this clonotype: At one end the junction does not follow the germline gene, possibly because of a read error. This chain uses TRBV7-3 with TRBJ2-5; TRBD1 is a possible D gene (5 bases). The germline gives CDR1 SGHTA, CDR2 FQGTGA. The CDR3 totals 13 residues. The CDR3 reads CARSFGAGETQYF. Written as DNA, the CDR3 is TGTGCCCGCAGCTTTGGGGCTGGCGAGACCCAGTACTTC.

The CDR3 DNA reads TGTGCCAGCAGCTTGGAAGGGCCCAGAGGGGGCGGCTATGGCTACACCTTC. Residues: CASSLEGPRGGGYGYTF. This chain uses TRBV2 with TRBJ1-2, with TRBD1 matching 7 bases. The junction had 17 bases not matched to a gene; V was cut back by 6 bases and J by 4 bases. Per germline, CDR1 SNHLY and CDR2 FYNNEI. This CDR3 is 17 amino acids long.

The J gene is TRBJ2-5, the V gene TRBV2; TRBD2 agrees at 12 bases. CDR3 length: 17 residues. V dropped 6 bases and J dropped 0; count of bases not matched to a gene: 8. CDR1 and CDR2 (germline): SNHLY, FYNNEI. The CDR3 region is CASSRRGTSGYQETQYF. The CDR3 DNA reads as TGTGCCAGCAGCCGACGAGGGACTAGCGGGTACCAAGAGACCCAGTACTTC.

V and J are TRBV25-1 and TRBJ1-4, with TRBD1 as a possible D gene (5 bases). Germline CDR1 reads MGHDK; CDR2 reads SYGVNS. The CDR3 consists of 14 residues. V dropped 0 bases and J dropped 8 bases, with 10 bases sitting between them. The DNA of the CDR3 is TGTGCCAGCAGTGAATATCACAGGAGGGAAAAACTGTTTTTT. Amino acid sequence: CASSEYHRREKLFF.

This clonotype was recorded many times. V gene TRBV5-1 combines with J gene TRBJ2-7; maybe TRBD2 (7 bases). Germline CDR1 is SGHRS and CDR2 is YFSETQ. V was clipped by 0 bases and J by 4 bases, with 11 bases between them. There are 14 residues in the CDR3. CDR3 in amino acids: CASSLAGGRYEQYF. The CDR3 DNA is TGCGCCAGCAGCTTGGCCGGGGGGCGATACGAGCAGTACTTC. Full variable domain (outside the CDR3, taken from reference TRBV5-1 and TRBJ2-7): KAGVTQTPRYLIKTRGQQVTLSCSPISGHRSVSWYQQTPGQGLQFLFEYFSETQRNKGNFPGRFSGRQFSNSRSEMNVSTLELGDSALYLCASSLAGGRYEQYFGPGTRLTVT.

The V and J genes are TRBV20-1 and TRBJ1-6, with TRBD1 matching over 7 bases. Germline CDR1 and CDR2: DFQATT and SNEGSKA (reference sequence). The CDR3 contains 14 residues. V was pared by 3 bases and J by 10 bases, with 9 bases of the junction left unmatched. Here the CDR3 DNA reads TGCAGTGCTAGGACAGGGATCAACGGATCACCCCTCCACTTT. Protein product: CSARTGINGSPLHF.

This clonotype was detected many times. The chain recombines TRBV7-8 with TRBJ1-1, with 8 bases that match TRBD1. V lost 11 bases and J lost 1; bases outside the gene matches: 12. From germline, CDR1 is SGHVS and CDR2 FQNEAQ. This CDR3 is 15 amino acids long. The CDR3 DNA sequence: TGTGCCTCTCCACCTAATCAGGGGGCGAACACTGAAGCTTTCTTT. It codes for CASPPNQGANTEAFF.

The chain joins TRBV20-1 to TRBJ1-2; TRBD1 matches 8 bases. Germline lookup yields CDR1 DFQATT and CDR2 SNEGSKA (reference sequence). V lost 5 bases and J lost 6; bases outside the gene matches: 8. The CDR3 has 13 amino acids. The CDR3 loop reads CSAAADRAHGYTF. CDR3 nucleotide sequence: TGCAGTGCTGCGGCGGACAGGGCACATGGCTACACCTTC.

The chain recombines TRBV7-9 with TRBJ2-5; 10 bases align to TRBD2. CDR1 is SEHNR, CDR2 FQNEAQ, per germline (reference sequence). This CDR3 is built from 16 residues. After removal of 5 bases from V and 2 bases from J, the junction contained 8 bases not matched to a gene. The CDR3 region is CASSPGTSDLQETQYF. Here the CDR3 DNA reads TGTGCCAGCAGCCCGGGGACTAGCGACTTACAAGAGACCCAGTACTTC. The full variable domain, with the rest looked up from reference TRBV7-9 and TRBJ2-5, is DTGVSQNPRHKITKRGQNVTFRCDPISEHNRLYWYRQTLGQGPEFLTYFQNEAQLEKSRLLSDRFSAERPKGSFSTLEIQRTEQGDSAMYLCASSPGTSDLQETQYFGPGTRLLVL.

As regards this clonotype: Given the absence of the conserved phenylalanine or tryptophan at the CDR3 end, a read error is likely. The limits of the CDR3 on the DNA are not certain, so only TCRdb's listed CDR3 is given. The chain has TRBV20-1 and TRBJ1-6. The CDR3 spans 11 amino acids, including both terminal residues. Germline V CDR1 and CDR2: DFQATT, SNEGSKA (reference sequence). The CDR3 is CSATSLTTVPS.